What follows are 26 T cell receptor beta chains derived from one specimen sequenced in a study of human T cells and chemical hapten exposure. Specified time point: pre-sensitization, week 0. Described treatment: therapeutic diphenylcyclopropenone sensitization with weekly scalp DPC. Each CDR3 protein is one row after TCRdb ran MiXCR on the RACE reads. The top ten hold about 7.7% of the sample, which has about 300,000 distinct CDR3 sequences, 4.5% to 5.5% seen once. This specimen was whole blood, taken in connection with sensitization to the hapten diphenylcyclopropenone (DPC). The receptors stem from a woman aged 18-29 years with alopecia areata. Some clones in this sample may be carry-over from other donors' samples.

This clonotype was found a few times. The chain employs TRBV12-3 or TRBV12-4 and TRBJ1-5; D may be TRBD1 (5 bases). Trimming removed 7 bases from V and 1 base from J, with 11 bases in between. This CDR3 contains 14 residues. The CDR3 sequence is CASNEDTSNQPQHF. Written as DNA, the CDR3 is TGTGCCAGCAACGAGGACACGAGCAATCAGCCCCAGCATTTT.

This clonotype occurred a few times. The chain recombines TRBV6-1 with TRBJ2-1, with 7 bases that match TRBD2. CDR3 size: 13 residues. Germline loops: CDR1 MNHNS, CDR2 SASEGT. With 7 bases clipped from V and 7 bases from J, the junction kept 7 bases outside the gene matches. CDR3 region: CASKTSLINEQFF. CDR3 coding DNA: TGTGCCAGCAAGACTAGCCTGATAAATGAGCAGTTCTTC.

This clonotype has only a few counts. This chain uses TRBV25-1 with TRBJ2-2, with TRBD2 as a possible D gene (5 bases). Germline V gene sequence: CDR1 MGHDK, CDR2 SYGVNS. V was cut by 1 base and J by 2 bases, with 14 bases left in between. The CDR3 is made up of 17 amino acids. The chain's CDR3 is CASSEWRHLTNTGELFF. CDR3 sequence (DNA): TGTGCCAGCAGTGAATGGAGGCACCTAACTAACACCGGGGAGCTGTTTTTT.

This clonotype showed up many times. The chain uses TRBV25-1 and TRBJ1-2; D not certain. Trimming took off 3 bases at V and 8 bases at J, with 16 bases between the two ends. The CDR3 runs 14 residues. The germline CDR1 and CDR2 sequences are MGHDK and SYGVNS. The CDR3 nucleotides read TGTGCCAGCAGTGATAGACACGCCATGGAGGGCTACACCTTC. Protein product: CASSDRHAMEGYTF.

This clonotype has a count of ten or more. The chain carries TRBV7-9 and TRBJ1-6; D remains ambiguous. This CDR3 spans 12 amino acids. With 1 base removed from V and 8 bases from J, the gap between germline ends came to 3 bases. The germline V gene has CDR1 SEHNR and CDR2 FQNEAQ (reference sequence). CDR3 nucleotides: TGTGCCAGCAGCTTAGTGGATTCACCCCTCCACTTT. This gives the protein CASSLVDSPLHF.

The chain employs TRBV4-3 and TRBJ2-6, with 7 bases fitting TRBD1. Germline CDR1 and CDR2: LGHNA and YSLEER. V lost 1 base and J lost 0; bases outside the gene matches: 6. The CDR3 is made up of 18 amino acids. CDR3 bases: TGCGCCAGCAGCCAAGTGGGACAGTCGCTCTCTGGGGCCAACGTCCTGACTTTC. Its protein is CASSQVGQSLSGANVLTF.

At least ten counts were recorded for this clonotype. The rearrangement links TRBV7-6 to TRBJ1-5; D not certain. The CDR3 has 12 amino acids. Germline CDR1 is SGHVS and CDR2 is FNYEAQ. V was clipped by 6 bases and J by 4 bases, with 7 bases between them. For the CDR3, the DNA is TGTGCCAGCAGTCCGAGAAATCAGCCCCAGCATTTT. It is translated as CASSPRNQPQHF.

The chain uses TRBV9 and TRBJ1-3; D unresolved. Germline CDR1 SGDLS, CDR2 YYNGEE. Trimming shortened V by 2 bases and J by 4 bases, and 4 bases separated the two germline ends. The CDR3 has 12 amino acids. In nucleotides, the CDR3 is TGTGCCAGCAGCGTTGACGGAAACACCATATATTTT. It specifies CASSVDGNTIYF.

This clonotype was picked up many times. The rearrangement uses TRBV6-2 or TRBV6-3 and TRBJ2-5; TRBD1 agrees at 8 bases. V was pared by 5 bases and J by 5 bases, with 7 bases of the junction left unmatched. The CDR3 sequence is 14 residues long. Germline CDR1 reads MNHEY; CDR2 reads SVGEGT. CDR3 sequence (DNA): TGTGCCAGCAGTCCCGGGACAGGTCTGGAGACCCAGTACTTC. The encoded protein is CASSPGTGLETQYF.

There are many counts of this clonotype. The chain recombines TRBV6-1 with TRBJ2-3, with unresolved D. The CDR3 covers 12 residues. The V gene lost 5 bases and the J gene lost 2 bases, with 5 bases spanning the gap. The germline V gene encodes CDR1 MNHNS and CDR2 SASEGT. CDR3 sequence reads: CASSIYTDTQYF. DNA of the CDR3: TGTGCCAGCAGTATCTACACAGATACGCAGTATTTT.

This clonotype was seen a handful of times. J is TRBJ2-5 and V is TRBV20-1; 13 nucleotides align to TRBD2. This CDR3 has 16 residues. Germline loops: CDR1 DFQATT, CDR2 SNEGSKA (reference sequence). J gave up 3 bases and V 6 bases, and 10 bases lay outside the gene matches. In DNA form, the CDR3 reads TGCAGTGCCATCCCGGGACTAGCGGGGAAAAAAGAGACCCAGTACTTC. Its protein is CSAIPGLAGKKETQYF.

This clonotype was seen ten or more times. In nucleotides, the CDR3 is TGTGCCAGCAGTGACGACGGAGCCACTGAAGCTTTCTTT. Amino acids: CASSDDGATEAFF. The chain combines TRBV6-4 with TRBJ1-1; D is uncertain. The CDR3 totals 13 residues. Germline V CDR1 and CDR2: MRHNA, SNTAGT. The ends were cut back, 2 bases at V and 4 bases at J, with 8 bases in the middle.

There are many counts of this clonotype. This rearrangement joins TRBV2 to TRBJ1-2; 8 nucleotides line up with TRBD1. Trimming took 6 bases from V and 8 from J; bases not matched to a gene: 8. CDR3 length: 13 amino acids. The germline CDR1 and CDR2 sequences are SNHLY and FYNNEI. The CDR3 sequence is CASRDRGLSGYTF. Here the CDR3 DNA reads TGTGCCAGCAGAGACAGGGGACTCTCCGGCTACACCTTC.

The J gene is TRBJ2-1, the V gene TRBV6-2 or TRBV6-3, with D tentatively TRBD2 (5 bases). Germline V gene lookup returns CDR1 MNHEY and CDR2 SVGEGT. The CDR3 contains 16 residues. Trimming removed 6 bases from V and 0 bases from J, with 15 bases in between. CDR3 sequence reads: CASRGPQRHSYNEQFF. CDR3 DNA: TGTGCCAGCAGAGGGCCCCAGCGGCACTCCTACAATGAGCAGTTCTTC.

V is TRBV3-1 and J is TRBJ2-2, with D possibly being TRBD2 (7 bases). V lost 4 bases and J 3 bases, leaving 15 bases between the germline ends. This CDR3 spans 16 amino acids. CDR1 and CDR2 (germline): LGHDT, YNNKEL (reference sequence). The CDR3, as DNA: TGTGCCAGCAGCCGTCCGGGGGGCGCGGACACCGGGGAGCTGTTTTTT. Residues: CASSRPGGADTGELFF.

J is TRBJ1-5 and V is TRBV6-5; D perhaps matches TRBD1 (6 bases). The CDR3 spans 14 residues. The ends were cut back, 7 bases at V and 6 bases at J, with 16 bases in the middle. Germline V gene data show CDR1 as MNHEY and CDR2 as SVGAGI. CDR3 loop: CASTARGLGQPQHF. The CDR3 region has the DNA TGTGCCAGCACCGCCCGGGGGCTAGGTCAGCCCCAGCATTTT.

The table lists this clonotype with many counts. This chain uses TRBV29-1 with TRBJ1-5; D is perhaps TRBD1 (5 bases). The germline V gene encodes CDR1 SQVTM and CDR2 ANQGSEA. The CDR3 has 10 amino acids. Trimming took off 4 bases at V and 8 bases at J, with 6 bases between the two ends. In DNA form, the CDR3 reads TGCAGCGTTGTGGGGGAGCCCCAGCATTTT. Translating it yields CSVVGEPQHF.

This clonotype was counted at least ten times. V gene TRBV6-2 or TRBV6-3 combines with J gene TRBJ1-1; D not certain. The V gene lost 4 bases and the J gene lost 1 base, with 10 bases spanning the gap. The CDR3 covers 14 residues. Per the germline V gene, CDR1 is MNHEY and CDR2 is SVGEGT. CDR3 region: CASSSPARNTEAFF. In DNA form, the CDR3 reads TGTGCCAGCAGTTCCCCGGCAAGGAACACTGAAGCTTTCTTT.

The V call is TRBV7-2, the J call TRBJ2-6, with 8 nucleotides matching TRBD1. The CDR3 is 16 amino acids. CDR1 and CDR2 from the germline V gene are SGHTA and FQGNSA. J gave up 1 base and V 5 bases, and 4 bases lay outside the gene matches. CDR3 bases: TGTGCCAGCAGCCAGGGGGCGGGTTCTGGGGCCAACGTCCTGACTTTC. It encodes CASSQGAGSGANVLTF.

The genes are TRBV7-2 and TRBJ1-1; D possibly corresponds to TRBD1 (6 bases). The V gene's germline CDR1 is SGHTA and CDR2 FQGNSA. This CDR3 has 14 residues. The V end lost 6 bases, the J end lost 7 bases, and 18 bases lay between the germline ends. The CDR3 DNA is TGTGCCAGCAGTCATAATAACCGGGGGCTTGAAGCTTTCTTT. Translating it yields CASSHNNRGLEAFF.

V usage is TRBV6-2 or TRBV6-3 and J usage is TRBJ1-2; D is perhaps TRBD1 (5 bases). The CDR3 consists of 16 residues. Germline CDR1 is MNHEY and CDR2 is SVGEGT. Deletions cut 2 bases from V and 0 bases from J, with 13 bases between. The CDR3 DNA sequence: TGTGCCAGCAGTTACGCGGGGGACGGCGCTAACTATGGCTACACCTTC. Translating it yields CASSYAGDGANYGYTF.

This clonotype was picked up many times. J is TRBJ2-3 and V is TRBV10-3; 7 nucleotides align to TRBD1. The CDR3 length is 14 residues. The V gene end was trimmed by 6 bases and the J gene end by 2 bases; junction bases not matched to a gene: 5. Germline V gene lookup returns CDR1 ENHRY and CDR2 SYGVKD. The chain's CDR3 is CAIRRDRDTDTQYF. The CDR3 coding sequence is TGTGCCATCAGAAGGGACAGAGACACAGATACGCAGTATTTT.

In its sample, this clonotype was seen a few times. Given a much more abundant clone one base away, this may be a read error. The J gene is TRBJ2-1, the V gene TRBV7-9; 11 nucleotides agree with TRBD2. The CDR3 covers 15 residues. Unmatched junction bases numbered 4, after V lost 7 bases and J lost 2 bases. Per the germline V gene, CDR1 is SEHNR and CDR2 is FQNEAQ (reference sequence). The CDR3 coding sequence is TGTGCCAGCACCAATAGCGGGGGGGCCTACAATGAGCAGTTCTTC. It specifies CASTNSGGAYNEQFF.

This clonotype was counted at least ten times. The chain links TRBV6-5 to TRBJ1-2; 8 bases are shared with TRBD1. This CDR3 has 15 amino acids. Trimming removed 4 bases from V and 4 bases from J; junction bases left unmatched: 8. CDR1 is MNHEY, CDR2 SVGAGI, per germline. CDR3: CASSSLTGVLYGYTF. DNA of the CDR3: TGTGCCAGCAGTTCGCTGACAGGGGTCCTCTATGGCTACACCTTC.

This clonotype was seen many times. The chain links TRBV6-1 to TRBJ1-3; D is uncertain. The CDR3 runs 15 residues. The germline V gene has CDR1 MNHNS and CDR2 SASEGT. The V gene lost 7 bases and the J gene lost 0 bases, with 13 bases spanning the gap. CDR3 loop: CASTSEDSSGNTIYF. CDR3 nucleotide sequence: TGTGCCAGCACCTCAGAGGACTCCTCTGGAAACACCATATATTTT.

There are a few counts of this clonotype. The gene calls are TRBV6-2 or TRBV6-3 and TRBJ2-1; D could derive from TRBD1 or TRBD2 (5 bases each). This CDR3 is 13 amino acids long. Trimming removed 2 bases from V and 9 bases from J, with 11 bases in between. CDR1 and CDR2 (germline): MNHEY, SVGEGT. The CDR3 bases are TGTGCCAGCAGTTACGGTGAGGGGTTTGAGCAGTTCTTC. Its translation: CASSYGEGFEQFF.